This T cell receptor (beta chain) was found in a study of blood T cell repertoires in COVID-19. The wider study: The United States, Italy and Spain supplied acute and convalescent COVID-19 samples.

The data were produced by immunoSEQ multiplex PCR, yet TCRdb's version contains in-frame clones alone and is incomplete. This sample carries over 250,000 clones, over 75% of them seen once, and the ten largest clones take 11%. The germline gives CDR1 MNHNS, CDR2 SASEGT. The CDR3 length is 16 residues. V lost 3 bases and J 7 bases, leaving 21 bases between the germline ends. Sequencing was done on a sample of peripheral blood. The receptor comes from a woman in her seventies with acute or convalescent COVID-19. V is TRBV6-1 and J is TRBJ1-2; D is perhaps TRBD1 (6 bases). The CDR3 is CASSEPRGALWGGYTF. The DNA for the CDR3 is TGTGCCAGCAGTGAGCCCCGGGGGGCCCTCTGGGGTGGCTACACCTTC.